A selection of T cell receptor beta chains follows, all from one sample in a study of response to subunit inactivated influenza vaccine. TCRdb reanalysed the RT-PCR reads using MiXCR and keeps one entry per CDR3 protein. The sample comprises more than 600,000 distinct CDR3 sequences, roughly 20% of which are singletons, and about 11% rests with the top ten. The specimen comprised PBMCs from blood, sampled 4 to 6 days after vaccination. Receptors were obtained from a man between 45 and 60 years old who received an inactivated influenza vaccine. Both conserved end residues are trimmed from each CDR3.

CDR3: ASSPGQGALRDYEQY
J: TRBJ2-7
length: 15
V: TRBV12-3/TRBV12-4

CDR3: ASSTRIQGLLKNEQF
J: TRBJ2-1
length: 15
V: TRBV4-3

CDR3: ASSSFDSRTSGLGKQF
J: TRBJ2-1
length: 16
V: TRBV7-3

CDR3: SVDPGTGHHLEQF
J: TRBJ2-1
length: 13
V: TRBV29-1

CDR3: ASSLGVGVRGETQY
J: TRBJ2-5
length: 14
V: TRBV7-6

CDR3: SAVGGTRDEQY
J: TRBJ2-7
length: 11
V: TRBV20-1

CDR3: ASSYHGLAGGTDTQY
J: TRBJ2-3
length: 15
V: TRBV6-2/TRBV6-3

CDR3: ASSLLNPGLATYNEQF
J: TRBJ2-1
length: 16
V: TRBV5-1

CDR3: SVEDRDETQY
J: TRBJ2-5
length: 10
V: TRBV29-1

CDR3: ASSQDRGWTEAF
J: TRBJ1-1
length: 12
V: TRBV4-3

CDR3: SVVVGRSTEAF
J: TRBJ1-1
length: 11
V: TRBV29-1

CDR3: ASSLATGGTGELF
J: TRBJ2-2
length: 13
V: TRBV7-9

CDR3: ATSRYAEQF
J: TRBJ2-1
length: 9
V: TRBV24-1

CDR3: ASSRDRVSGAAGGYT
J: TRBJ1-2
length: 15
V: TRBV7-2

CDR3: AISALSGGMNEQY
J: TRBJ2-7
length: 13
V: TRBV10-3

CDR3: ASSLVQARWGETQY
J: TRBJ2-5
length: 14
V: TRBV7-8